The clone carrying this T cell receptor beta chain was seen more than once but under ten times. This entry is derived from a study of blood T cell repertoires in COVID-19. Turning to the study itself: Specimens from acute and convalescent COVID-19 originated in the United States, Italy and Spain. Sources were T cells, B-cell-depleted T cells, or PBMCs; the material itself was cDNA or gDNA.

Assay: immunoSEQ multiplex PCR; the TCRdb copy retains only in-frame clones and omits some. The sample holds about 76,000 clones, 90% seen once. Germline V CDR1 and CDR2: MNHNY, SVGAGI (reference sequence). Trimming stripped 5 bases from V and 3 bases from J, with 13 bases between. The CDR3 totals 15 residues. The clonotype was recovered from a man in his forties or fifties with acute or convalescent COVID-19. This chain links TRBV6-6 with TRBJ1-4; D might be TRBD1 (5 bases). The sequencing input was peripheral blood. The CDR3 loop is CASSQGGSSNEKLFF. CDR3 sequence (DNA): TGTGCCAGCAGTCAGGGAGGGTCCTCTAATGAAAAACTGTTTTTT.